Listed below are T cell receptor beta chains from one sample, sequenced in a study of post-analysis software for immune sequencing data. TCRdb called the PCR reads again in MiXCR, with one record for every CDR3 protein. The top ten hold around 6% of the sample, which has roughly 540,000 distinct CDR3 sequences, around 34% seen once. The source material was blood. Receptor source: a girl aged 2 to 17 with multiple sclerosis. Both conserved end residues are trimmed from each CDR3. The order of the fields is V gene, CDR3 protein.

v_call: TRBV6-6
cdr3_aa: ASSTRTGVNTEAF

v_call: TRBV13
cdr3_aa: ASSPRGTMKGGTKNIQY

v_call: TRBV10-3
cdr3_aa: AISGENSDTQY

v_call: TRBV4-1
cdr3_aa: ASSQGPDRGRIPPRLRAQY

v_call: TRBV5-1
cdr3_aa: ASSFGQGINEQY

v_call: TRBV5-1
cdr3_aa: ASSSWAGGNTEAF

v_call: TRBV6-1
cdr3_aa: ASSTSRDRGPFRHYGYT

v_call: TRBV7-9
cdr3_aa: ASSLEQGNSGANVLT

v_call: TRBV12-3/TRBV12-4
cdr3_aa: ASTPGQGWETQY

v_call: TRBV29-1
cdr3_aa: SVESQGNTEAF